This T cell receptor beta chain was documented in a study of PD-1 blockade in classical Hodgkin lymphoma. Findings of the study overall: When nivolumab was started under 1 year after ASCT, patients were excluded.

Every patient was affected by relapse after autologous stem cell transplantation, while exposure to brentuximab vedotin was not uniform. Classifying best responses yielded complete response, partial response or progressive disease. The CDR3 has 19 residues. Germline V gives CDR1 SGDLS, CDR2 YYNGEE. V was clipped by 0 bases and J by 0 bases, with 18 bases between them. Produced via immunoSEQ multiplex PCR; TCRdb's table is partial and in-frame only. The sample contains 35,000 to 40,000 clones, around 88% of which appear only once. Comments on this clone: No antigen is known for it.

This material consisted of peripheral blood mononuclear cells (PBMCs), taken before the second cycle of nivolumab. The clonotype was recovered from a human donor with classical Hodgkin lymphoma. This chain joins TRBV9 and TRBJ2-2; D uncertain. The CDR3 here is CASSVGIGLSRSNTGELFF. The CDR3 nucleotides read TGTGCCAGCAGCGTAGGTATAGGCCTAAGCCGATCGAACACCGGGGAGCTGTTTTTT.